The 30 T cell receptor beta chains below come from one sample, sequenced in a study of neoadjuvant anti-PD-1 for oral cavity cancer. Time point described: after neoadjuvant nivolumab, at surgical resection. The repertoire was sequenced with immunoSEQ multiplex PCR; TCRdb's copy has only in-frame clones and lacks some. The sample includes 68,000 or so clones, 80% to 90% seen only once; the top ten take about 3.4%. Sequencing used PBMCs, obtained after nivolumab (anti-PD-1) treatment. The receptor set was obtained from a person aged 35 to 85 with oral cavity squamous cell carcinoma.

This clone occurred once. The chain combines TRBV10-3 with TRBJ1-2; TRBD1 agrees at 10 bases. Germline CDR1 ENHRY, CDR2 SYGVKD. V shed 6 bases, J shed 6 bases, and the junction held 10 bases outside the gene matches. This CDR3 region has 15 residues. The CDR3, as DNA: TGTGCCATCAGCGAACCGGGACAGGGGCGGGATGGCTACACCTTC. This sequence encodes CAISEPGQGRDGYTF.

The table lists this clone with a count of one. The V call is TRBV5-1, the J call TRBJ2-1; maybe TRBD2 (6 bases). Trimming removed 4 bases at V and 5 bases at J, with 19 bases between. This CDR3 has 16 residues. Germline V gene data show CDR1 as SGHRS and CDR2 as YFSETQ. CDR3 amino acids: CASSTTGLDYDNEQFF. Written as DNA, the CDR3 is TGCGCCAGCAGCACCACGGGGTTGGACTACGACAATGAGCAGTTCTTC.

The chain is built from TRBV5-1 and TRBJ2-3; tentatively, D is TRBD1 (6 bases). Trimming removed 4 bases at V and 2 bases at J, with 17 bases between. Germline values: CDR1 SGHRS, CDR2 YFSETQ. There are 16 residues in the CDR3. CDR3 coding DNA: TGCGCCAGCAGCCCCCAGACAGGCACCTACACAGATACGCAGTATTTT. Amino acids: CASSPQTGTYTDTQYF.

This chain uses TRBV6-1 with TRBJ1-1; 7 nucleotides match TRBD1. Trimming removed 7 bases from V and 1 base from J; junction bases left unmatched: 9. The CDR3 totals 15 residues. Germline CDR1 and CDR2: MNHNS and SASEGT. CDR3 sequence reads: CASIRTGLANTEAFF. Here the CDR3 DNA reads TGTGCCAGCATTCGGACAGGCCTAGCGAACACTGAAGCTTTCTTT.

V and J are TRBV19 and TRBJ1-5; D uncertain. CDR1 and CDR2 (germline): LNHDA, SQIVND (reference sequence). Trimming stripped 7 bases from V and 2 bases from J, with 12 bases between. The CDR3 covers 14 residues. CDR3 coding DNA: TGTGCCAGTACCCCCTCGGCAGGCAATCAGCCCCAGCATTTT. Translating it yields CASTPSAGNQPQHF.

V gene TRBV4-2 combines with J gene TRBJ2-7, with D possibly TRBD2 on 5 matching bases. There are 17 residues in the CDR3. V lost 0 bases to trimming and J lost 2 bases, with 17 bases between them. From germline, CDR1 is LGHNA and CDR2 YNFKEQ. The CDR3 loop reads CASSQDWERTSPYEQYF. The CDR3 DNA is TGTGCCAGCAGCCAAGATTGGGAGCGGACTTCCCCCTACGAGCAGTACTTC.

The chain uses TRBV5-1 and TRBJ1-1, with D possibly being TRBD1 (5 bases). This CDR3 is built from 14 residues. Trimming took 2 bases from V and 4 from J, leaving 12 bases between them. In germline, CDR1 is SGHRS, CDR2 YFSETQ. CDR3 protein: CASSFTGAGTEAFF. Written as DNA, the CDR3 is TGCGCCAGCAGCTTTACTGGGGCGGGCACTGAAGCTTTCTTT.

The rearrangement joins TRBV20-1 to TRBJ2-1; no clear D. V was shortened by 5 bases and J by 4 bases, with 6 bases between the two germline ends. The CDR3 has 11 residues. Germline V gene sequence: CDR1 DFQATT, CDR2 SNEGSKA (reference sequence). CDR3: CSAPFYNEQFF. In DNA form, the CDR3 reads TGCAGTGCTCCCTTTTACAATGAGCAGTTCTTC.

The V call is TRBV11-2, the J call TRBJ2-7; perhaps TRBD2 as D (6 bases). Germline lookup yields CDR1 SGHAT and CDR2 FQNNGV. Trimming pared 2 bases from V and 0 bases from J, leaving 14 bases between. The CDR3 is 16 amino acids. CDR3 sequence reads: CASSLSQAGGSYEQYF. CDR3 DNA sequence: TGTGCCAGCAGCTTAAGCCAAGCGGGCGGCTCCTACGAGCAGTACTTC.

The chain recombines TRBV7-3 with TRBJ2-7; tentative D call: TRBD1 (6 bases). Germline V CDR1 and CDR2: SGHTA, FQGTGA. This CDR3 is 13 amino acids long. Trimming left V 4 bases short and J 6 bases short, with 13 bases between. CDR3 DNA sequence: TGTGCCAGCAGCTACAGGGTAGGAGGCGAGCAGTACTTC. Protein: CASSYRVGGEQYF. Based on the CDR3 plus reference TRBV7-3 and TRBJ2-7, the full variable domain is GAGVSQTPSNKVTEKGKYVELRCDPISGHTALYWYRQSLGQGPEFLIYFQGTGAADDSGLPNDRFFAVRPEGSVSTLKIQRTERGDSAVYLCASSYRVGGEQYFGPGTRLTVT.

The genes are TRBV28 and TRBJ1-2; TRBD1 matches 8 bases. The trim removed 5 bases at V and 5 bases at J, leaving 1 base unmatched. The CDR3 contains 12 residues. Per germline, CDR1 MDHEN and CDR2 SYDVKM. CDR3 region: CASSGTGYGYTF. The CDR3 nucleotides are TGTGCCAGCAGTGGGACAGGATATGGCTACACCTTC.

The gene calls are TRBV5-8 and TRBJ1-5; the D gene is possibly TRBD1 (6 bases). CDR1 and CDR2 from the germline V gene are SGHTS and YDEGEE. The ends were cut back, 0 bases at V and 0 bases at J, with 10 bases in the middle. This CDR3 has 16 residues. The CDR3 region has the DNA TGTGCCAGCAGCTTGGCGGGGGCGCTTAGCAATCAGCCCCAGCATTTT. It encodes CASSLAGALSNQPQHF. Complete variable domain (other parts from reference TRBV5-8 and TRBJ1-5): EAGVTQSPTHLIKTRGQQATLRCSPISGHTSVYWYQQALGLGLQFLLWYDEGEERNRGNFPPRFSGRQFPNYSSELNVNALELEDSALYLCASSLAGALSNQPQHFGDGTRLSIL.

V usage is TRBV6-6 and J usage is TRBJ2-5, with 7 bases fitting TRBD2. Looked up from germline, CDR1 is MNHNY and CDR2 is SVGAGI (reference sequence). V shed 5 bases, J shed 2 bases, and the junction held 8 bases outside the gene matches. The CDR3 is made up of 15 amino acids. This chain's CDR3 is CASSPSAGRQETQYF. The CDR3 DNA reads TGTGCCAGCAGTCCTTCAGCGGGACGACAAGAGACCCAGTACTTC.

The chain is built from TRBV19 and TRBJ1-1, with no clear D. The ends were cut back, 7 bases at V and 0 bases at J, with 9 bases in the middle. This CDR3 region has 13 residues. Germline V gives CDR1 LNHDA, CDR2 SQIVND (reference sequence). CDR3 in DNA: TGTGCCAGTAATGAGAATGTGAACACTGAAGCTTTCTTT. This encodes CASNENVNTEAFF.

This clone was recorded once. The chain couples TRBV18 to TRBJ1-1, with D unresolved. The germline V and J ends were trimmed by 6 bases and 3 bases, with 11 bases remaining between them. This CDR3 has 13 amino acids. Germline CDR1 KGHSH, CDR2 LQKENI. The CDR3 nucleotides read TGTGCCAGCTCGTCCACGCGATACACTGAAGCTTTCTTT. Residues: CASSSTRYTEAFF.

This rearrangement joins TRBV7-2 to TRBJ2-4; tentatively, D is TRBD2 (6 bases). This CDR3 region has 13 residues. Germline V gene lookup returns CDR1 SGHTA and CDR2 FQGNSA. Trimming took off 2 bases at V and 9 bases at J, with 11 bases between the two ends. The CDR3 region is CASSLPGGAIQYF. The CDR3 DNA reads TGTGCCAGCAGCTTACCCGGGGGTGCCATTCAGTACTTC.

The chain combines TRBV6-6 with TRBJ2-5; possible D gene TRBD1, 6 bases. The germline V and J ends were trimmed by 1 base and 2 bases, with 11 bases remaining between them. This CDR3 is 15 amino acids long. The germline gives CDR1 MNHNY, CDR2 SVGAGI (reference sequence). The CDR3 DNA sequence: TGTGCCAGCAGTTACTTCACAGGGTCTCAAGAGACCCAGTACTTC. Its protein product is CASSYFTGSQETQYF.

V gene TRBV30 combines with J gene TRBJ1-5, with D hard to call. The CDR3 spans 13 residues. V lost 2 bases, J lost 4 bases, and 9 bases lay in between. Germline V gene data show CDR1 as GTSNPN and CDR2 as SVGIG (reference sequence). The CDR3 spells CAWSTSGNQPQHF. The DNA of the CDR3 is TGTGCCTGGAGTACCTCGGGAAATCAGCCCCAGCATTTT. Supplemented by reference TRBV30 and TRBJ1-5, the full variable domain reads SQTIHQWPATLVQPVGSPLSLECTVEGTSNPNLYWYRQAAGRGLQLLFYSVGIGQISSEVPQNLSASRPQDRQFILSSKKLLLSDSGFYLCAWSTSGNQPQHFGDGTRLSIL.

The chain couples TRBV6-1 to TRBJ2-1; 10 nucleotides match TRBD1. Germline CDR1 reads MNHNS; CDR2 reads SASEGT. There are 15 residues in the CDR3. J was trimmed by 9 bases and V by 5 bases; bases with no gene match: 10. The CDR3 sequence is CASSLWGTGVGEQFF. For the CDR3, the DNA is TGTGCCAGCAGTCTCTGGGGGACAGGGGTAGGTGAGCAGTTCTTC.

V gene TRBV2 combines with J gene TRBJ2-7, with a weak D call TRBD1 (6 bases). The V gene lost 7 bases and the J gene lost 6 bases, with 16 bases spanning the gap. Per the germline V gene, CDR1 is SNHLY and CDR2 is FYNNEI. This CDR3 is 13 amino acids long. Here the CDR3 reads CASNQQGLGEQYF. As DNA, the CDR3 is TGTGCCAGCAATCAACAGGGATTGGGCGAGCAGTACTTC. The full variable domain, rest sourced from reference TRBV2 and TRBJ2-7, is EPEVTQTPSHQVTQMGQEVILRCVPISNHLYFYWYRQILGQKVEFLVSFYNNEISEKSEIFDDQFSVERPDGSNFTLKIRSTKLEDSAMYFCASNQQGLGEQYFGPGTRLTVT.

This rearrangement joins TRBV6-1 to TRBJ1-2; 11 bases align to TRBD1. Germline V gene sequence: CDR1 MNHNS, CDR2 SASEGT. CDR3 length: 16 residues. With 3 bases clipped from V and 2 bases from J, the junction kept 5 bases outside the gene matches. The DNA for the CDR3 is TGTGCCAGCAGTGAGGGACAGGGGGTATCAAACTATGGCTACACCTTC. It is translated as CASSEGQGVSNYGYTF.

The V call is TRBV12-5, the J call TRBJ1-2, with a tentative D call TRBD1 (5 bases). Germline V gene sequence: CDR1 LGHNT, CDR2 FRNRAP. Trimming cost V 0 bases and J 0 bases, with 17 bases left between them. The CDR3 is 18 residues long. Here the CDR3 reads CASGLVLEGARANYGYTF. The CDR3 DNA follows: TGTGCTAGTGGTTTGGTACTTGAAGGGGCACGAGCTAACTATGGCTACACCTTC.

This chain uses TRBV6-1 with TRBJ1-1, with 7 nucleotides matching TRBD1. Germline loops: CDR1 MNHNS, CDR2 SASEGT. CDR3 length: 14 amino acids. With 7 bases clipped from V and 7 bases from J, the junction kept 12 bases outside the gene matches. The CDR3 reads CASKWDRLLIEAFF. For the CDR3, the DNA is TGTGCCAGCAAGTGGGACAGACTCCTGATTGAAGCTTTCTTT.

Only one count was recorded for this clone. The chain recombines TRBV6-6 with TRBJ2-5; no clear D. The CDR3 extends over 16 amino acids. Germline assignment: CDR1 MNHNY and CDR2 SVGAGI (reference sequence). V was clipped by 8 bases and J by 5 bases, with 24 bases between them. DNA of the CDR3: TGTGCCAGCCCCCCCCCAGATAGACCGGTGCGGGAGACCCAGTACTTC. Translated: CASPPPDRPVRETQYF.

The CDR3 region has the DNA TGTGCCAGCAGCTTAGTTGGCGGGACCACTGAAGCTTTCTTT. Translating gives CASSLVGGTTEAFF. The chain has TRBV7-8 and TRBJ1-1; TRBD1 might be the D (5 bases). Per germline, CDR1 SGHVS and CDR2 FQNEAQ. Between the trimmed V and J ends, which lost 1 base and 4 bases, there was a span of 10 bases. The CDR3 extends over 14 amino acids.

The chain joins TRBV11-2 to TRBJ1-1; D uncertain. Germline V gives CDR1 SGHAT, CDR2 FQNNGV. V gave up 2 bases and J gave up 0 bases, with 4 bases separating them. The CDR3 sequence is 13 residues long. The CDR3 DNA reads TGTGCCAGCAGCTTAACCGTGAACACTGAAGCTTTCTTT. Residues: CASSLTVNTEAFF.

This sequence joins TRBV27 and TRBJ2-3; TRBD2 agrees at 13 bases. Germline V gene data show CDR1 as MNHEY and CDR2 as SMNVEV (reference sequence). The CDR3 is made up of 15 amino acids. The V gene end was trimmed by 5 bases and the J gene end by 4 bases; junction bases not matched to a gene: 3. CDR3 residues: CASSPTSGRSDTQYF. The CDR3 nucleotides are TGTGCCAGCAGTCCGACTAGCGGGAGGTCAGATACGCAGTATTTT.

This chain joins TRBV15 and TRBJ1-2, with D perhaps TRBD1 (6 bases). The germline CDR1 and CDR2 sequences are LNHNV and YYDKDF (reference sequence). This CDR3 spans 15 amino acids. V dropped 0 bases and J dropped 8 bases, with 16 bases sitting between them. The CDR3 here is CATSREPGAVGGYTF. The CDR3 DNA reads as TGTGCCACCAGCAGAGAGCCGGGGGCAGTAGGAGGCTACACCTTC.

The chain combines TRBV10-2 with TRBJ1-5, with a possible D match to TRBD1 (5 bases). The CDR3 loop spans 15 amino acids. Germline V gives CDR1 WSHSY, CDR2 SAAADI. V gave up 7 bases and J gave up 4 bases, with 17 bases separating them. CDR3 bases: TGCGCCAGCACCGTTTCCGGGGGTTCAAATCAGCCCCAGCATTTT. Translation: CASTVSGGSNQPQHF.

This chain links TRBV6-5 with TRBJ2-2; no definite D call. The CDR3 is 12 amino acids. V lost 6 bases and J 5 bases, leaving 7 bases between the germline ends. CDR1 MNHEY and CDR2 SVGAGI come from the germline V gene. DNA for the CDR3: TGTGCCAGCAGGAGCCGGACCGGGGAGCTGTTTTTT. This gives the protein CASRSRTGELFF.